This T cell receptor beta chain was documented in a study of T cells in Graves' hyperthyroidism and ophthalmopathy. The CDR3 runs to 16 residues. Trimming removed 4 bases from V and 4 bases from J; junction bases left unmatched: 9. The V gene's germline CDR1 is MDHEN and CDR2 SYDVKM. The TCR beta CDR3 regions underwent amplification using RNA transcripts as the source. First-round RT-PCR with HTBI primers amplified the TCR CDR3 region. In TCRdb, the multiplex PCR reads were re-called with MiXCR into one record per CDR3 protein. The sample includes fewer than 650,000 distinct CDR3 sequences, approximately 15% seen only once; the top ten take 14%. Cells are PBMCs isolated from roughly 9.3 ml of fresh blood. About this clonotype itself: What it binds is not known.

Study-wide results and caveats: Separation of ophthalmopathy from stable hyperthyroidism was achieved by a 13 V-J model.

The receptor comes from a middle-aged woman with Graves' hyperthyroidism. Sequenced input: blood. This chain connects TRBV28 to TRBJ1-4; the match to TRBD1 covers 7 bases. This CDR3 reads CASSSRRDRVNEKLFF. DNA of the CDR3: TGTGCCAGCAGTTCCCGGCGCGACAGGGTTAATGAAAAACTGTTTTTT.